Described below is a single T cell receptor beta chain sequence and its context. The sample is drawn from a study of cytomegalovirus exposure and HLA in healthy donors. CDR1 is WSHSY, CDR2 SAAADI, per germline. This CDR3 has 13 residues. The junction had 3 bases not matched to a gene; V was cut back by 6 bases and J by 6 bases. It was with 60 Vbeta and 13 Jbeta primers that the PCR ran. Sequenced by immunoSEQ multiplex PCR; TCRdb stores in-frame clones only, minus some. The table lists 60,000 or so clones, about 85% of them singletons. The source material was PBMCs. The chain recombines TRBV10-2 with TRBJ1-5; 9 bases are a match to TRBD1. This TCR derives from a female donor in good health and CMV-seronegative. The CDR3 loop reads CASRGQGSQPQHF. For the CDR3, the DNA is TGCGCCAGCAGGGGACAGGGCAGTCAGCCCCAGCATTTT.